This T cell receptor (beta chain) was recorded in a study of blood T cells in healthy people across ages. It was with a sample-barcoded 5' primer and a J-beta primer mix that a second PCR of roughly 7 to 12 cycles was run. TCRdb recomputed calls from the 5' RACE reads with MiXCR, one row per CDR3 protein. There are 2 million or so distinct CDR3 sequences in the sample; roughly 50% occur only once, and less than 2.5% lies in the top ten. Germline-derived CDR1 and CDR2 are MGHRA and YSYEKL. The CDR3 is 18 amino acids. Deletions cut 0 bases from V and 2 bases from J, with 17 bases between. This clonotype originated in a woman aged 40 to 55 in good health. J is TRBJ2-1 and V is TRBV4-1, with D possibly TRBD1 on 5 matching bases. Sequences were obtained from blood. CDR3 sequence: CASSQDRAPGLPYNEQFF. The CDR3 nucleotides read TGCGCCAGCAGCCAAGATAGGGCCCCAGGGCTACCCTACAATGAGCAGTTCTTC.